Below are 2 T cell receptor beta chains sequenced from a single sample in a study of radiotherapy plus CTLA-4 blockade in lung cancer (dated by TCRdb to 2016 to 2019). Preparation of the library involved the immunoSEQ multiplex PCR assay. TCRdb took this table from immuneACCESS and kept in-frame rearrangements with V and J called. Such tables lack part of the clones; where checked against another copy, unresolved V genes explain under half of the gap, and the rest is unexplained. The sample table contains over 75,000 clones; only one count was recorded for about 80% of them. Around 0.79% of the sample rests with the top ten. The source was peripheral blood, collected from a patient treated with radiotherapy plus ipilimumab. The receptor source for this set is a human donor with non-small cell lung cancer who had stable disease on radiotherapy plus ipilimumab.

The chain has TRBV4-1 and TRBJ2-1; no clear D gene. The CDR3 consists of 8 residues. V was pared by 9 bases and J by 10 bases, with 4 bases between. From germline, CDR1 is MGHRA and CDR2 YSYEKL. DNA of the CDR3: TGCGCCAGTTGGGAGCAGTTCTTC. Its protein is CASWEQFF.

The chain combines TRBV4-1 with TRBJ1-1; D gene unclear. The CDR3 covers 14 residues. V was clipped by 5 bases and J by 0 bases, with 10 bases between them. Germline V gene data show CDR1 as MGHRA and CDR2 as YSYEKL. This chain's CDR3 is CASSRVDLNTEAFF. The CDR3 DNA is TGCGCCAGCAGCAGAGTTGACCTGAACACTGAAGCTTTCTTT.